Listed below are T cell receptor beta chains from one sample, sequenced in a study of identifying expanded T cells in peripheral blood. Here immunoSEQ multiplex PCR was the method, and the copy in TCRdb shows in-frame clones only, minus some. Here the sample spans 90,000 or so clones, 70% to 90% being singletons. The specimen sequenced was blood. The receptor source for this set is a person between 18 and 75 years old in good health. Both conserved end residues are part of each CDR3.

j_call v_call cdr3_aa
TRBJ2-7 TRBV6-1 CASSRDRRPYEQYF
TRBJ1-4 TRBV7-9 CASRTSGGDEGLFF
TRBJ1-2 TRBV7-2 CASSLAKAGTYGYTF
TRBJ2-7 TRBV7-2 CASSSGGAPSYEQYF
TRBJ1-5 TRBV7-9 CASSLVEGPQHF
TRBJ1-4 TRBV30 CAWSPWTDNNEKLFF
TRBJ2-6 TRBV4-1 CASSPGVGDRANVLTF
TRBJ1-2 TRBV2 CASSRRDKVDGYTF
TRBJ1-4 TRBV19 CASSMGQLYEKLFF
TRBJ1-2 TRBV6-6 CASSFAGGGGIYGYTF
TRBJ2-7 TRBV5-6 CASSFPSHYEQYF
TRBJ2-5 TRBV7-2 CASRGTRGRTQYF
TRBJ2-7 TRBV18 CASSPLRTSENYEQYF
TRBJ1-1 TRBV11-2 CASSFSAGMNTEAFF
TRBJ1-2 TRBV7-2 CASSAGEHGGIYGYTF
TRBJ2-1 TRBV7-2 CASSSSGGPYNEQFF
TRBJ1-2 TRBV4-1 CASSQKVFTTSHTGGYTF
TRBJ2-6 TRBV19 CASSIWDPGANVLTF
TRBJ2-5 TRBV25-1 CASRKFAQYF
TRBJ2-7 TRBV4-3 CASSQDRAASYEQYF
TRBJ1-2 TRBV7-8 CASSLAEVRVGGYGYTF
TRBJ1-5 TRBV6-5 CASSYSGSQPQHF
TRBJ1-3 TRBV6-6 CAIQGARGNTIYF
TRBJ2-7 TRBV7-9 CASSSSIRQGVVEQYF
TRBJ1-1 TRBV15 CATRGENTEAFF